One T cell receptor (beta chain) is described in this entry. This specimen belongs to a study of cytomegalovirus exposure and HLA in healthy donors. Primers for the PCR totalled 60 Vbeta and 13 Jbeta. Clones were read by immunoSEQ multiplex PCR, and TCRdb kept only the in-frame ones, dropping some. The sample gives 170,000 or so clones, roughly three quarters of which show up once; 2.5% to 3.5% is in the top ten. The specimen sequenced was PBMCs. This TCR came from a woman between 45 and 60 years old in good health and CMV-seropositive.

The CDR3 protein is CAWGQRFDYGYTF. For the CDR3, the DNA is TGTGCCTGGGGACAGCGGTTCGACTATGGCTACACCTTC. The rearrangement links TRBV30 to TRBJ1-2; the D gene is possibly TRBD1 (6 bases). This CDR3 region has 13 residues. Germline V lookup: CDR1 GTSNPN, CDR2 SVGIG (reference sequence). The V and J ends lost 5 bases and 3 bases respectively, with 13 bases between them. Combining the CDR3 with reference TRBV30 and TRBJ1-2 gives the whole variable domain SQTIHQWPATLVQPVGSPLSLECTVEGTSNPNLYWYRQAAGRGLQLLFYSVGIGQISSEVPQNLSASRPQDRQFILSSKKLLLSDSGFYLCAWGQRFDYGYTFGSGTRLTVV.